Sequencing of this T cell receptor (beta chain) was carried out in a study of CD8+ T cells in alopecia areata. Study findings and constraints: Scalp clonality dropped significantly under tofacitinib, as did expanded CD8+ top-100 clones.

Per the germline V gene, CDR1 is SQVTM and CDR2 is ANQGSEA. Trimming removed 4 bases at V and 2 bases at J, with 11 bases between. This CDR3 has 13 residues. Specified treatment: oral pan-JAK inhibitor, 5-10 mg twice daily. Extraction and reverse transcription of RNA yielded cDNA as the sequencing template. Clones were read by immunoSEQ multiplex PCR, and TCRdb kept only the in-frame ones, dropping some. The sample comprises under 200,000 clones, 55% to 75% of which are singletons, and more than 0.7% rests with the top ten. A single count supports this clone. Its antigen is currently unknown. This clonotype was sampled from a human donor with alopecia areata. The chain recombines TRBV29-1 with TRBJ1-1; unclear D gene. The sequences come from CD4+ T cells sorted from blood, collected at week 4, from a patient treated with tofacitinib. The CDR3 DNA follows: TGCAGCGTTGGGAGTAAGGTTAACACTGAAGCTTTCTTT. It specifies CSVGSKVNTEAFF. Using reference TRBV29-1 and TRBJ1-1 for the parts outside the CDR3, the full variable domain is SAVISQKPSRDICQRGTSLTIQCQVDSQVTMMFWYRQQPGQSLTLIATANQGSEATYESGFVIDKFPISRPNLTFSTLTVSNMSPEDSSIYLCSVGSKVNTEAFFGQGTRLTVV.